These 30 T cell receptor beta chains came from one sample sequenced in a study of cytomegalovirus exposure and HLA in healthy donors. PCR used 60 Vbeta primers and 13 Jbeta primers. Some clones are missing from TCRdb's copy, which holds only in-frame ones; the method was immunoSEQ multiplex PCR. Here the sample spans over 100,000 clones, 77% being singletons. Specimen: PBMCs. The receptors come from a man aged 40-55 years in good health and CMV-seropositive.

The rearrangement uses TRBV4-1 and TRBJ1-3; D gene ambiguous. The CDR3 consists of 12 residues. In germline, CDR1 is MGHRA, CDR2 YSYEKL. Trimming cost V 0 bases and J 12 bases, with 9 bases left between them. The CDR3, as DNA: TGCGCCAGCAGCCAAGATTCCGGGTGCATATATTTT. Translating it yields CASSQDSGCIYF.

This clone was found a few times. CDR3 coding DNA: TGTGCCAGCAGCCTCAGGGGGGACAGACAAGAGACCCAGTACTTC. This translates into CASSLRGDRQETQYF. The V call is TRBV2, the J call TRBJ2-5; D is perhaps TRBD1 (7 bases). CDR1 is SNHLY and CDR2 is FYNNEI in the germline V gene. CDR3 size: 15 residues. V was cut by 6 bases and J by 2 bases, with 16 bases left in between.

J is TRBJ2-5 and V is TRBV6-1, with TRBD2 as a possible D gene (6 bases). This CDR3 region has 14 residues. Germline V CDR1 and CDR2: MNHNS, SASEGT. Trimming shortened V by 5 bases and J by 4 bases, and 14 bases separated the two germline ends. The DNA of the CDR3 is TGTGCCAGCAGTCAGCGCGGGGTCTTAGAGACCCAGTACTTC. This codes for CASSQRGVLETQYF.

The V and J genes are TRBV5-6 and TRBJ2-7; maybe TRBD1 (6 bases). Germline-derived CDR1 and CDR2 are SGHDT and YYEEEE. The CDR3 consists of 15 residues. The V end lost 1 base, the J end lost 1 base, and 12 bases lay between the germline ends. This CDR3 is CASSLFRGRSYEQYF. CDR3 nucleotides: TGTGCCAGCAGCTTGTTCAGGGGCAGATCCTACGAGCAGTACTTC.

The genes are TRBV2 and TRBJ2-7; D remains unclear. CDR1 is SNHLY and CDR2 is FYNNEI in the germline V gene. Trimming removed 3 bases at V and 5 bases at J, with 5 bases between. This CDR3 is built from 11 residues. CDR3 sequence: CASSDSNEQYF. In DNA, the CDR3 is TGTGCCAGCAGTGATTCCAACGAGCAGTACTTC.

The rearrangement uses TRBV5-1 and TRBJ1-2, with D possibly matching TRBD1 (5 bases). Per germline, CDR1 SGHRS and CDR2 YFSETQ. With 4 bases removed from V and 7 bases from J, the gap between germline ends came to 35 bases. The CDR3 totals 20 residues. CDR3 nucleotide sequence: TGCGCCAGCAGCCGTTACGAATTTCACCAGGGCTCGGAGGGCGCTGGTGGCTACACCTTC. Translating gives CASSRYEFHQGSEGAGGYTF.

Turning to this clone: Other DNA sequences in this sample translate to the same CDR3. The chain couples TRBV11-2 to TRBJ2-5, with D maybe TRBD1 (5 bases). Trimming removed 1 base from V and 4 bases from J, with 7 bases in between. The CDR3 runs 13 residues. Looked up from germline, CDR1 is SGHAT and CDR2 is FQNNGV. The CDR3 sequence: CASSLGGGETQYF. The CDR3 DNA reads TGTGCCAGCAGCTTAGGGGGCGGAGAGACCCAGTACTTC.

This sequence joins TRBV18 and TRBJ2-5; D might be TRBD1 (6 bases). The CDR3 sequence is 16 residues long. The germline V and J ends were trimmed by 0 bases and 2 bases, with 13 bases remaining between them. CDR1 and CDR2 from the germline V gene are KGHSH and LQKENI. The CDR3 DNA reads as TGTGCCAGCTCACCACCACAGGGTGGTTCGCAAGAGACCCAGTACTTC. It yields the protein CASSPPQGGSQETQYF. Complete variable domain (other parts from reference TRBV18 and TRBJ2-5): NAGVMQNPRHLVRRRGQEARLRCSPMKGHSHVYWYRQLPEEGLKFMVYLQKENIIDESGMPKERFSAEFPKEGPSILRIQQVVRGDSAAYFCASSPPQGGSQETQYFGPGTRLLVL.

Note on this clone: An end of the junction does not agree with germline; a read error may underlie this. This chain uses TRBV7-9 with TRBJ2-4; 10 bases fit TRBD1. In germline, CDR1 is SEHNR, CDR2 FQNEAQ (reference sequence). This CDR3 region has 16 residues. The CDR3 reads CSSSKTGGVGMDIQYF. The CDR3 DNA reads as TGTTCCAGCAGTAAGACAGGGGGCGTCGGGATGGACATTCAGTACTTC.

The chain is built from TRBV5-1 and TRBJ1-1; tentative D call: TRBD1 (6 bases). Germline CDR1 and CDR2: SGHRS and YFSETQ. V was shortened by 7 bases and J by 1 base, with 23 bases between the two germline ends. The CDR3 spans 17 residues. In DNA form, the CDR3 reads TGCGCCAGCGTGGGGGGGGCCGCTCAACCCGAGAACACTGAAGCTTTCTTT. It translates to CASVGGAAQPENTEAFF.

The V gene is TRBV25-1, the J gene TRBJ1-4; D call uncertain. The CDR3 loop spans 12 amino acids. Deletions cut 4 bases from V and 13 bases from J, with 13 bases between. CDR1 is MGHDK and CDR2 is SYGVNS in the germline V gene. CDR3 protein: CASSVEDGALFF. In DNA, the CDR3 is TGTGCCAGCAGTGTAGAGGATGGAGCACTGTTTTTT.

V usage is TRBV28 and J usage is TRBJ1-1, with 7 positions matching TRBD1. Germline CDR1 and CDR2: MDHEN and SYDVKM. Trimming cost V 7 bases and J 10 bases; bases outside gene matches: 6. The CDR3 is made up of 11 amino acids. CDR3 in amino acids: CASKDRVGAFF. DNA of the CDR3: TGTGCCAGCAAAGACAGGGTAGGAGCTTTCTTT. The entire variable domain, with the rest obtained from reference TRBV28 and TRBJ1-1, is as follows: DVKVTQSSRYLVKRTGEKVFLECVQDMDHENMFWYRQDPGLGLRLIYFSYDVKMKEKGDIPEGYSVSREKKERFSLILESASTNQTSMYLCASKDRVGAFFGQGTRLTVV.

This chain connects TRBV6-1 to TRBJ2-4, with D tentatively TRBD1 (5 bases). The CDR3 loop spans 14 amino acids. Trimming took off 6 bases at V and 1 base at J, with 10 bases between the two ends. Germline V lookup: CDR1 MNHNS, CDR2 SASEGT. The CDR3 sequence is CASRADIAKNIQYF. The CDR3 DNA reads TGTGCCAGCAGGGCGGACATCGCCAAAAACATTCAGTACTTC.

The chain has TRBV5-1 and TRBJ2-3; 9 nucleotides align to TRBD2. Unmatched junction bases numbered 6, after V lost 0 bases and J lost 1 base. CDR1 is SGHRS, CDR2 YFSETQ, per germline. This CDR3 comprises 17 residues. Written as DNA, the CDR3 is TGCGCCAGCAGCTTGGTGCCTAGCGGGGCACGCACAGATACGCAGTATTTT. Its translation is CASSLVPSGARTDTQYF.

This sequence joins TRBV11-3 and TRBJ2-3; 8 bases are a match to TRBD1. The CDR3 is made up of 15 amino acids. The ends lost 1 base at V and 0 bases at J; junction bases unmatched: 0. CDR1 and CDR2 (germline): SGHNT, YENEEA. The CDR3, as DNA: TGTGCCAGCAGCTTAGGACAGGGGAGCACAGATACGCAGTATTTT. Translation gives CASSLGQGSTDTQYF.

This clone was recorded once. Written as DNA, the CDR3 is TGTGCCAGCAGTGGGGGCGGCACAGCTAATGAAAAACTGTTTTTT. This sequence encodes CASSGGGTANEKLFF. The V gene is TRBV28, the J gene TRBJ1-4; weak D call: TRBD1 (6 bases). V dropped 5 bases and J dropped 3 bases, with 13 bases sitting between them. CDR3 length equals 15 residues. The germline V gene encodes CDR1 MDHEN and CDR2 SYDVKM.

The CDR3 loop is CASSFSGQGRSGNTIYF. CDR3 nucleotides: TGTGCCAGCAGTTTTTCGGGACAGGGGCGCTCTGGAAACACCATATATTTT. V gene TRBV28 combines with J gene TRBJ1-3; 10 nucleotides align to TRBD1. The length of the CDR3 is 17 residues. Per the germline V gene, CDR1 is MDHEN and CDR2 is SYDVKM. V gave up 3 bases and J gave up 0 bases; unmatched junction bases: 5.

This clone occurred a few times. J is TRBJ2-5 and V is TRBV15, with 11 bases fitting TRBD1. The V gene's germline CDR1 is LNHNV and CDR2 YYDKDF (reference sequence). J lost 4 bases, V lost 4 bases, and 5 bases had no gene match. CDR3 length: 15 amino acids. CDR3 sequence (DNA): TGTGCCACCAGCAAGGACAGGGGGCGAGGAGAGACCCAGTACTTC. It translates to CATSKDRGRGETQYF.

The V and J genes are TRBV5-4 and TRBJ2-5, with a possible D match to TRBD2 (7 bases). The length of the CDR3 is 16 residues. V lost 5 bases to trimming and J lost 1 base, with 18 bases between them. Germline CDR1 reads SGHNT; CDR2 reads YYREEE (reference sequence). CDR3 amino acids: CASSRGASPPQETQYF. CDR3 nucleotide sequence: TGTGCCAGCAGTCGGGGGGCGTCACCCCCCCAAGAGACCCAGTACTTC.

V and J are TRBV5-1 and TRBJ2-5, with a possible D match to TRBD2 (6 bases). Germline V gene sequence: CDR1 SGHRS, CDR2 YFSETQ. The CDR3 is made up of 13 amino acids. The V end was cut by 4 bases, the J end by 5 bases, with 12 bases between. CDR3 sequence reads: CASSPEGLETQYF. CDR3 coding DNA: TGCGCCAGCAGCCCGGAGGGATTGGAGACCCAGTACTTC.

The chain employs TRBV9 and TRBJ1-4; D may be TRBD1 (6 bases). Germline V lookup: CDR1 SGDLS, CDR2 YYNGEE. Trimming removed 3 bases from V and 5 bases from J, with 11 bases in between. The CDR3 contains 14 residues. DNA of the CDR3: TGTGCCAGCAGCGGCGACAGGCCAAATGAAAAACTGTTTTTT. Its translation is CASSGDRPNEKLFF.

CDR3 sequence (DNA): TGTGCCAGCAGCCAATTGACAGGGCCGCGTAGTGGCTACACCTTC. It codes for CASSQLTGPRSGYTF. The gene calls are TRBV6-6 and TRBJ1-2, with 7 bases that match TRBD1. The V gene end was trimmed by 6 bases and the J gene end by 7 bases; junction bases not matched to a gene: 14. The germline gives CDR1 MNHNY, CDR2 SVGAGI (reference sequence). The CDR3 has 15 amino acids.

DNA for the CDR3: TGTGCCACCAACCTTAGGCGGACTCCTAATGAAAAACTGTTTTTT. It encodes CATNLRRTPNEKLFF. The chain links TRBV15 to TRBJ1-4; D remains unclear. The germline V gene has CDR1 LNHNV and CDR2 YYDKDF (reference sequence). V dropped 7 bases and J dropped 3 bases, with 15 bases sitting between them. The CDR3 loop spans 15 amino acids.

CDR3 loop: CASLLSGQGAETQYF. Written as DNA, the CDR3 is TGCGCCAGCCTCCTTTCAGGACAGGGGGCGGAGACCCAGTACTTC. This rearrangement joins TRBV5-1 to TRBJ2-5; 11 bases match TRBD1. CDR1 and CDR2 from the germline V gene are SGHRS and YFSETQ. The CDR3 consists of 15 residues. After removal of 7 bases from V and 5 bases from J, the junction contained 10 bases not matched to a gene.

The J gene is TRBJ2-1, the V gene TRBV2, with D perhaps TRBD1 (6 bases). The CDR3 loop spans 13 amino acids. Germline V CDR1 and CDR2: SNHLY, FYNNEI. The ends were cut back, 8 bases at V and 3 bases at J, with 11 bases in the middle. This chain's CDR3 is CASPQGSYNEQFF. CDR3 nucleotides: TGTGCCAGCCCGCAGGGGAGCTACAATGAGCAGTTCTTC.

The chain joins TRBV7-9 to TRBJ1-5; D may be TRBD1 (5 bases). CDR3 size: 13 residues. Trimming pared 2 bases from V and 9 bases from J, leaving 11 bases between. Germline CDR1 is SEHNR and CDR2 is FQNEAQ (reference sequence). This CDR3 reads CASSLYRQGPQHF. CDR3 sequence (DNA): TGTGCCAGCAGCTTATATCGGCAGGGGCCCCAGCATTTT.

This chain joins TRBV5-1 and TRBJ2-7, with a possible D match to TRBD1 (6 bases). The V and J ends lost 3 bases and 5 bases respectively, with 15 bases between them. In germline, CDR1 is SGHRS, CDR2 YFSETQ. This CDR3 has 14 residues. CDR3: CASSYTGIGNEQYF. For the CDR3, the DNA is TGCGCCAGCAGCTACACAGGGATTGGGAACGAGCAGTACTTC. The full variable domain, with the rest looked up from reference TRBV5-1 and TRBJ2-7, is KAGVTQTPRYLIKTRGQQVTLSCSPISGHRSVSWYQQTPGQGLQFLFEYFSETQRNKGNFPGRFSGRQFSNSRSEMNVSTLELGDSALYLCASSYTGIGNEQYFGPGTRLTVT.

This rearrangement joins TRBV5-5 to TRBJ2-7; 8 bases align to TRBD2. The germline V gene has CDR1 SGHKS and CDR2 YYEKEE (reference sequence). Trimming removed 4 bases from V and 0 bases from J; junction bases left unmatched: 3. The CDR3 sequence is 14 residues long. DNA for the CDR3: TGTGCCAGCAGCCGGCGGGGGGACTCCTACGAGCAGTACTTC. Translation: CASSRRGDSYEQYF.

In its sample, this clone was seen a few times. The V gene is TRBV4-3, the J gene TRBJ2-7; 12 nucleotides align to TRBD1. The CDR3 extends over 16 amino acids. Germline V gives CDR1 LGHNA, CDR2 YSLEER. After removal of 2 bases from V and 4 bases from J, the junction contained 6 bases not matched to a gene. The DNA of the CDR3 is TGCGCCAGCAGCCAACGTCCGGGACAGGGGGCTTACGAGCAGTACTTC. Protein sequence: CASSQRPGQGAYEQYF.

This clone was seen just once. The gene calls are TRBV9 and TRBJ2-2; D may be TRBD2 (6 bases). Germline V CDR1 and CDR2: SGDLS, YYNGEE. The CDR3 is 15 amino acids. V was cut by 5 bases and J by 0 bases, with 11 bases left in between. CDR3 amino acids: CASRLGGANTGELFF. Written as DNA, the CDR3 is TGTGCCAGCAGACTGGGGGGAGCGAACACCGGGGAGCTGTTTTTT. The full variable domain, rest sourced from reference TRBV9 and TRBJ2-2, is DSGVTQTPKHLITATGQRVTLRCSPRSGDLSVYWYQQSLDQGLQFLIQYYNGEERAKGNILERFSAQQFPDLHSELNLSSLELGDSALYFCASRLGGANTGELFFGEGSRLTVL.